A single sample is the source of the 2 T cell receptor beta chains below, sequenced in a study of T cell repertoires in cytomegalovirus infection. These receptors lack a known antigen. TCRdb reanalysed the reads using MiXCR and keeps one entry per CDR3 protein. Of 550,000 to 700,000 distinct CDR3 sequences detected, under 45% appear once; the ten largest clones hold about 46%. The sample was cultured PBMCs, taken from culture after CMV antigen stimulation. The receptors stem from a human donor in good health (CMV status not recorded). Some clones in this sample may be carry-over from other donors' samples.

This chain uses TRBV6-5 with TRBJ1-1, with D perhaps matching TRBD1 (5 bases). This CDR3 spans 15 amino acids. The V gene's germline CDR1 is MNHEY and CDR2 SVGAGI. V lost 7 bases, J lost 4 bases, and 19 bases lay in between. The CDR3 coding sequence is TGTGCCAGCACCCCAGCTGTGGGGGTGGGCACTGAAGCTTTCTTT. Amino acids: CASTPAVGVGTEAFF.

This clonotype appeared a few times. The chain carries TRBV5-4 and TRBJ2-3; TRBD2 matches 10 bases. Trimming cost V 0 bases and J 5 bases; bases outside gene matches: 6. The CDR3 has 16 residues. Per germline, CDR1 SGHNT and CDR2 YYREEE (reference sequence). CDR3: CASSLAAGGQGDTQYF. The CDR3 DNA sequence: TGTGCCAGCAGCTTGGCAGCGGGAGGGCAGGGAGATACGCAGTATTTT. Full variable domain (rest looked up from reference TRBV5-4 and TRBJ2-3): ETGVTQSPTHLIKTRGQQVTLRCSSQSGHNTVSWYQQALGQGPQFIFQYYREEENGRGNFPPRFSGLQFPNYSSELNVNALELDDSALYLCASSLAAGGQGDTQYFGPGTRLTVL.